The clone carrying this T cell receptor (beta chain) was detected only a few times. Its antigen is still unknown. The sample belongs to a study of CD8+ T cells in alopecia areata. Study-wide results and limits: Higher clonality and more expanded CD8+ clones appeared in lesional than normal scalp.

Sequencing relied on a cDNA template that was reverse transcribed from extracted RNA. Assay used: immunoSEQ multiplex PCR; TCRdb lists only in-frame clones, some missing. The table includes 100,000 to 150,000 clones, 47% detected once. It was from PBMCs that CD4+ and CD8+ T cells were sorted. Germline lookup yields CDR1 SQVTM and CDR2 ANQGSEA. The trim removed 7 bases at V and 4 bases at J, leaving 3 bases unmatched. The CDR3 runs 11 residues. The sequenced sample consisted of NKG2D-low CD8+ T cells sorted from blood. This clonotype originated in a human donor with alopecia areata. The chain joins TRBV29-1 to TRBJ1-2, with 7 positions matching TRBD1. The CDR3 DNA sequence: TGCAGCGGACAGGGCGCCTATGGCTACACCTTC. This encodes CSGQGAYGYTF.